The entry below describes one T cell receptor beta chain. Its antigen is still unknown. The record originates from a study of graft-versus-host responses after intestinal transplantation. Assay: immunoSEQ multiplex PCR; the TCRdb copy retains only in-frame clones and omits some. The data hold 70,000 or so clones, with roughly 84% observed a single time. This CDR3 spans 15 amino acids. The germline V gene has CDR1 SEHNR and CDR2 FQNEAQ (reference sequence). V was shortened by 2 bases and J by 2 bases, with 11 bases between the two germline ends. Points from the study as a whole: Recipient-marrow GvH clones were detected, some having first appeared in ileum or blood.

Material: unstimulated CD4+ T cells sorted from spleen or lymph node cells, obtained before transplant. The chain employs TRBV7-9 and TRBJ2-3; possibly TRBD2 for D (7 bases). The source is a human donor who was the organ donor for an intestinal transplant. DNA for the CDR3: TGTGCCAGCAGCTTATGGGGGGGGCCCACAGATACGCAGTATTTT. This codes for CASSLWGGPTDTQYF.